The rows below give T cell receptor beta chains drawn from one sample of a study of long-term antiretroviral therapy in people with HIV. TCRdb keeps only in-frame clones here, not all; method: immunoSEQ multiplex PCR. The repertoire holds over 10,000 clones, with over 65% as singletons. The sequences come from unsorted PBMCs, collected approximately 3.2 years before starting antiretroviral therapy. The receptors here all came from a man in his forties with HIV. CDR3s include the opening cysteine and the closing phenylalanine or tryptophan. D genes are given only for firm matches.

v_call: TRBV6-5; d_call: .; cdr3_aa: CASSYSNRGGYEQYF
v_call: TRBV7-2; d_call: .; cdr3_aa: CASSLSLAMGTDTQYF
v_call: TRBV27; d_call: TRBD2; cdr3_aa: CASRRGLAGGPGTQYF
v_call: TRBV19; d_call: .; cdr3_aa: CASSIPLSPSTDTQYF
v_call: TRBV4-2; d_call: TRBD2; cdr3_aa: CASSQDMREGYNEQFF
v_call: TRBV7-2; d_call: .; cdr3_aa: CASSLQGHHQPQHF
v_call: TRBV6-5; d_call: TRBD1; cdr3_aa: CASSYGQGFWGYTF
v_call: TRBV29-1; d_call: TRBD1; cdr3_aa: CSGETGTGPKSSYNEQFF
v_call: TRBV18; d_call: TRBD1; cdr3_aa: CASSPTGGKTYEQYF
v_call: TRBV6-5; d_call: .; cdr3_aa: CASSYSGDWNYGYTF
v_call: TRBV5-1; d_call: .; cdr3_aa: CASSPQGHSNQPQHF
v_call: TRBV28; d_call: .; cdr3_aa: CASSLWGANTEAFF
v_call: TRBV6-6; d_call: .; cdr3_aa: CASSYADTQYF
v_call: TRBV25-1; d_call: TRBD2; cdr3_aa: CASTPPLAGAFNEQFF
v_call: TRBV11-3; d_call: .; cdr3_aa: CASSFGLSYEQYF
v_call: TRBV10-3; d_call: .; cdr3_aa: CAIMSGTEAFF
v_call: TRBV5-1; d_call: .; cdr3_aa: CASSLGVGSNTEAFF
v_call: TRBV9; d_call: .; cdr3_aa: CASNQGGSYNEQFF
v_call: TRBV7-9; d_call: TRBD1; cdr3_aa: CANEPGQGAWETQYF
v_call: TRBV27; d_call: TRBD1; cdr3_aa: CASQGGNQPQHF
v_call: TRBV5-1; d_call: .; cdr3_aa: CASSLGGYSTDTQYF
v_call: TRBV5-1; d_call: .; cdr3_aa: CASPPGPRDFVNEQFF
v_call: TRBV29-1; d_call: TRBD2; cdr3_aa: CSVAGGTDTQYF
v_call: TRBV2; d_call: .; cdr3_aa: CASSDSFSNEKLFF
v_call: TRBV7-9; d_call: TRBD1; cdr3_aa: CASSFGDRLWYGNTIYF
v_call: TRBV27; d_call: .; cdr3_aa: CASSSLKGTPTDTQYF
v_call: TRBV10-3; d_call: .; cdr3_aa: CAISESTPEQFF
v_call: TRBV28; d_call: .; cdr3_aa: CASHGGKGNTIYF
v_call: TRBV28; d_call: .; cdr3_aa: CASSSSQGMTYEQYF
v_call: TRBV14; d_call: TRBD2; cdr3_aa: CASSQDRLATTYNEQFF
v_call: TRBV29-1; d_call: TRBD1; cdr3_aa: CSVGTGNSNQPQHF
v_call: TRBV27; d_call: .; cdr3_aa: CASSSISTGMDEQYF
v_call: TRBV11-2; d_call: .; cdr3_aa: CASSLYQGTGELFF
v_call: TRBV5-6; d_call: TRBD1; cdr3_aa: CASNRDRGRFEQYF
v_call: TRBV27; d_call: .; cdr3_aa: CASRLELFHNEQFF
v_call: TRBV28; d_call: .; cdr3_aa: CASSDRTEAFF
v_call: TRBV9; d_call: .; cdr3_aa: CASSVEGVSETQYF
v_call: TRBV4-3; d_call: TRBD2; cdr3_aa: CASSQDRASGRIGGGTDTQYF
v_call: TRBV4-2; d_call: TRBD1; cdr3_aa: CASSQDIGTGSRNEQFF
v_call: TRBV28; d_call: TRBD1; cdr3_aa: CASSPRQGTDTQYF
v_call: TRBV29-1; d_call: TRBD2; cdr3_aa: CSVPRTSGTTFNEQFF
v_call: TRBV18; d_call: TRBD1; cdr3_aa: CASSLKPHRDRGSQNTEAFF
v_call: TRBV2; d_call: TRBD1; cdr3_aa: CASSEVRDSEAFF
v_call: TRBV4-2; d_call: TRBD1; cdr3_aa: CASSPRQGSGYTF
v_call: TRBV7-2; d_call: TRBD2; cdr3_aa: CASSYSGPSGIRPYF
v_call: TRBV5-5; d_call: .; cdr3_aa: CASSLLGGGNEQYF
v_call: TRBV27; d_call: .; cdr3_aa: CASSQTREIYGYTF
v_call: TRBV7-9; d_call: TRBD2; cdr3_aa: CASSSTPGVAGFYEQFF